This T cell receptor beta chain was retrieved from a study of cytomegalovirus exposure and HLA in healthy donors. 13 Jbeta primers and 60 Vbeta primers were used for the PCR. Profiled with immunoSEQ multiplex PCR; TCRdb holds only in-frame clones, not every one. The sample lists some 120,000 clones; roughly two thirds were seen once. The CDR3 is made up of 15 amino acids. Trimming at V came to 4 bases and at J to 3 bases, leaving 7 bases not matched to a gene. CDR1 is SGHVS and CDR2 is FQNEAQ in the germline V gene. Healthy individuals who donated bone marrow served as the donors. This receptor was identified in a man aged 25-45 years in good health and CMV-seropositive. Sequences were obtained from PBMCs. The chain couples TRBV7-8 to TRBJ2-7, with 9 positions matching TRBD2. This CDR3 is CASSSREGRVYEQYF. The DNA of the CDR3 is TGTGCCAGCAGCTCGCGGGAGGGCCGGGTCTACGAGCAGTACTTC.